This TCR beta chain was sequenced during a study of radiation and T cells in renal cell carcinoma (TCRdb year 2020). About the investigation overall: The samples were obtained from a clinical trial, where primary renal cell carcinomas were treated with 15 Gy stereotactic body radiation therapy and then removed by nephrectomy 4 weeks afterward. TCR beta sequencing covered around 50 samples in total, comprising around 26 tumors and 27 peripheral blood samples. Across all 50 or so samples, 4,016,671 unique CDR3 nucleotide sequences, encoding approximately 2.5 million unique CDR3 amino acid sequences, were identified.

The time point label, read with the paper, signifies: blood 2 weeks post-SBRT. The meaning of the sample's treatment or condition label: 15 Gy SBRT to primary tumor, nephrectomy 4 weeks later. To track tumor-enriched clonotypes, serial peripheral blood was sampled from radiation-treated patients at baseline and at 2 weeks and 4 weeks after SBRT. Renal cell carcinoma with clear cell pathology was present in all patients. Genomic DNA for TCR sequencing was prepared using the QIAamp DNA Blood Mini Kit (Qiagen). Samples were included in the analyses only if all quality control checks were passed. Overall study outcomes, separate from this receptor: The single-armed trial design could not address effects of radiation dose or scheduling on the TCR repertoire. Blood repertoire dynamics were not followed beyond 4 weeks after treatment. In blood, the top tumor clonotypes increased from baseline to 2 weeks after radiation and then shrank by 4 weeks, which suggests a temporary expansion of tumor-resident clones. No pretreatment tumor biopsies were available, so the baseline intratumoral presence of clonotypes could not be determined.

According to the germline V gene (reference sequence), CDR1 reads SEHNR and CDR2 reads FQNEAQ. The CDR3 runs 14 residues from the cysteine to the phenylalanine. Kept here is only the CDR3 DNA, which spans 42 bases and is read in frame from base 1. Trimming takes 0 bases from V and 1 base from J, and the germline ends sit 6 bases apart. TCR beta libraries were generated from genomic DNA with the immunoSEQ kit, following the manufacturer's recommendations. Library preparation used a first multiplex PCR with proprietary primers, then a second PCR adding unique barcodes, with bead cleanups after each round. Each sample batch included a kit-provided positive control reaction and a negative control reaction. The final libraries were assessed on an Agilent 4200 TapeStation D1000 ScreenTape, pooled by volume, and quantified by qPCR. Sequencing was performed on an Illumina NextSeq500 using a MidOutput 150-cycle cartridge, with 156 Read1 cycles, 15 Index1 cycles, and the kit custom primers. The pooled library was loaded at 0.8 to 1 pM, and approximately 20% PhiX control was spiked in. Turning to the authors' computational methods: Vendor-processed data were analyzed in R, with a clonotype defined as all T cells sharing the same CDR3 nucleotide sequence. For clone abundance analyses, frequencies were normalized to the 10,000 most abundant clones per sample. Before analysis, public T cell clones were removed, and these numbered fewer than six per sample on average. An abundance difference of at least 32-fold between compartments was the criterion for calling clonotypes tumor-enriched or baseline blood-enriched. A beta-binomial differential abundance model was used to identify clonotypes that expanded or contracted between blood time points. Similarity between tumor and blood repertoires was quantified using the Baroni-Urbani and Buser coefficient, and groups were compared with two-tailed Wilcoxon tests in R. TCRdb's version of the immuneACCESS table is confined to in-frame rearrangements and falls short of the full clone set. An unresolved V gene accounts for under half of the shortfall where checked; the remainder is of unknown origin. D and trimming were read from the DNA, whereas the V and J calls and clone size are those reported in that table. The sample profile shows 160,000 or so clones; approximately 86% of them were found once. 10% to 15% of the sample lies in the top ten.

A note on this clone: Its antigen remains unidentified. No base quality information exists; no much larger clone differs at one position.

The input for sequencing was blood, taken from a patient whose treatment included radiotherapy and nephrectomy. The chain links TRBV7-9 with TRBJ1-1; too little of a D gene remains to name it. The receptor was derived from a woman in her forties or fifties with renal cell carcinoma. Here the CDR3 is given as CASSLAGENTEAFF. The DNA sequence is as follows: TGTGCCAGCAGCTTAGCCGGGGAGAACACTGAAGCTTTCTTT. With the rest looked up from the reference TRBV7-9 and TRBJ1-1 genes rather than sequenced, the full variable domain is DTGVSQNPRHKITKRGQNVTFRCDPISEHNRLYWYRQTLGQGPEFLTYFQNEAQLEKSRLLSDRFSAERPKGSFSTLEIQRTEQGDSAMYLCASSLAGENTEAFFGQGTRLTVV.